The 9 T cell receptor beta chains given below trace back to one sample, sequenced in a study of blood T cell repertoires in COVID-19. TCRdb's table, derived via immunoSEQ multiplex PCR, lists solely in-frame clones and lacks some. Of roughly 700,000 clones listed, more than 80% are singletons. Sample: peripheral blood. The receptors derive from a woman aged 18-35 years with acute or convalescent COVID-19.

V usage is TRBV7-9 and J usage is TRBJ1-4, with 7 bases fitting TRBD1. The V gene's germline CDR1 is SEHNR and CDR2 FQNEAQ (reference sequence). The length of the CDR3 is 15 residues. J lost 8 bases, V lost 5 bases, and 11 bases had no gene match. The CDR3 loop is CASSSRTGVGEKLFF. CDR3 coding DNA: TGTGCCAGCAGCAGCCGAACAGGGGTAGGGGAAAAACTGTTTTTT. The full variable domain, its missing parts supplied by reference TRBV7-9 and TRBJ1-4, is DTGVSQNPRHKITKRGQNVTFRCDPISEHNRLYWYRQTLGQGPEFLTYFQNEAQLEKSRLLSDRFSAERPKGSFSTLEIQRTEQGDSAMYLCASSSRTGVGEKLFFGSGTQLSVL.

The chain joins TRBV19 to TRBJ2-5, with D perhaps TRBD2 (7 bases). The V gene's germline CDR1 is LNHDA and CDR2 SQIVND (reference sequence). This CDR3 is built from 14 residues. V dropped 7 bases and J dropped 5 bases, with 17 bases sitting between them. The CDR3 region has the DNA TGTGCCAGTAAGGAGTGGGGGGGCGTGGAGACCCAGTACTTC. Translating it yields CASKEWGGVETQYF.

The CDR3 spells CASSPQVIFYEQYF. For the CDR3, the DNA is TGTGCCAGCAGTCCCCAGGTTATCTTCTACGAGCAGTACTTC. The J gene is TRBJ2-7, the V gene TRBV27, with D hard to call. Deletions cut 5 bases from V and 3 bases from J, with 14 bases between. The length of the CDR3 is 14 residues. Germline-derived CDR1 and CDR2 are MNHEY and SMNVEV (reference sequence).

The chain uses TRBV5-5 and TRBJ1-1, with D perhaps TRBD1 (6 bases). V was trimmed by 6 bases and J by 1 base, leaving 13 bases between them. This CDR3 contains 14 residues. In germline, CDR1 is SGHKS, CDR2 YYEKEE (reference sequence). The CDR3 DNA follows: TGTGCCAGCACCTCGGCCAGGGGGAACACTGAAGCTTTCTTT. Translated, it gives CASTSARGNTEAFF.

The DNA for the CDR3 is TGTGCCAGCAGCGCCGGGACAGGGCATGGCTACACCTTC. This codes for CASSAGTGHGYTF. V usage is TRBV7-8 and J usage is TRBJ1-2; 9 bases map to TRBD1. The germline gives CDR1 SGHVS, CDR2 FQNEAQ. The CDR3 is 13 amino acids. V gave up 5 bases and J gave up 6 bases; unmatched junction bases: 4.

The V gene is TRBV7-9, the J gene TRBJ2-7; D unclear. The CDR3 has 12 residues. Germline loops: CDR1 SEHNR, CDR2 FQNEAQ (reference sequence). V lost 8 bases to trimming and J lost 3 bases, with 11 bases between them. CDR3 sequence: CASSRDFYEQYF. The CDR3 nucleotides are TGTGCCAGCTCCAGAGACTTCTACGAGCAGTACTTC. The complete variable domain, with remaining parts taken from reference TRBV7-9 and TRBJ2-7, reads DTGVSQNPRHKITKRGQNVTFRCDPISEHNRLYWYRQTLGQGPEFLTYFQNEAQLEKSRLLSDRFSAERPKGSFSTLEIQRTEQGDSAMYLCASSRDFYEQYFGPGTRLTVT.

The rearrangement uses TRBV11-2 and TRBJ2-7; 11 positions match TRBD2. The V gene's germline CDR1 is SGHAT and CDR2 FQNNGV. V lost 5 bases to trimming and J lost 2 bases; unmatched junction nucleotides: 5. The CDR3 covers 15 residues. The chain's CDR3 is CASSPGTSGTYEQYF. The DNA for the CDR3 is TGTGCCAGCAGCCCAGGGACTAGCGGAACCTACGAGCAGTACTTC.

The rearrangement links TRBV30 to TRBJ1-2, with 11 bases aligning to TRBD1. J gave up 8 bases and V 4 bases, and 18 bases lay outside the gene matches. Germline V gene data show CDR1 as GTSNPN and CDR2 as SVGIG (reference sequence). This CDR3 is 17 amino acids long. CDR3 bases: TGTGCCTGGACTCAACTTGGGACAGGGGGGCCTCGTAGGGGCTACACCTTC. Its translation is CAWTQLGTGGPRRGYTF.

The CDR3 region has the DNA TGTGCCAGCAGCCAAGGAGGGATCTACGAGCAGTACTTC. Its translation is CASSQGGIYEQYF. V is TRBV4-2 and J is TRBJ2-7; D is perhaps TRBD2 (5 bases). This CDR3 comprises 13 residues. The germline gives CDR1 LGHNA, CDR2 YNFKEQ. The germline V and J ends were trimmed by 1 base and 3 bases, with 7 bases remaining between them.